This TCR beta chain was profiled in a study of blood T cells in healthy people across ages. Overall study findings and caveats: From one million sequenced T cells, diversity estimates were lower bounds.

Combining a sample-barcoded 5' primer with a J-beta primer mix, a second PCR ran for about 6 to 12 cycles. Sequencing recovered at least 3 million CDR3-containing paired-end reads from each sample. Each CDR3 protein is one row after TCRdb ran MiXCR on the 5' RACE reads. The data hold about 1.6 million distinct CDR3 sequences, with 30% to 40% observed a single time. With respect to this clonotype: Antigen specificity is unknown.

Researchers isolated at least 6 million PBMCs per sample. V lost 5 bases, J lost 2 bases, and 9 bases lay in between. The CDR3 covers 12 residues. Germline V gene sequence: CDR1 SQVTM, CDR2 ANQGSEA. Sample: blood. This TCR derives from a woman younger than 45 in good health. The chain links TRBV29-1 to TRBJ2-5; D not certain. Written as DNA, the CDR3 is TGCAGCGTTTTTGGGAAACAAGAGACCCAGTACTTC. Amino acid sequence: CSVFGKQETQYF.